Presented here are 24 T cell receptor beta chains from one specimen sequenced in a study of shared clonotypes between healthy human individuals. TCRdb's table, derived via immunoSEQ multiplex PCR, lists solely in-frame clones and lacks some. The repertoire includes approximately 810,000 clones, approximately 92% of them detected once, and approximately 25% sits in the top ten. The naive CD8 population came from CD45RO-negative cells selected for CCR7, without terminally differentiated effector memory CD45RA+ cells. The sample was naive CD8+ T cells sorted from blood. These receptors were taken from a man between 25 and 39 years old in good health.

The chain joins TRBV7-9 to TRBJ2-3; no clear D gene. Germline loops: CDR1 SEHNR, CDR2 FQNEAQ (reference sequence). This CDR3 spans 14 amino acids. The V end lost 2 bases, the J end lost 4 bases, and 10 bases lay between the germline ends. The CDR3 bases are TGTGCCAGCAGCTTACCACCGGCAGCAGATACGCAGTATTTT. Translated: CASSLPPAADTQYF.

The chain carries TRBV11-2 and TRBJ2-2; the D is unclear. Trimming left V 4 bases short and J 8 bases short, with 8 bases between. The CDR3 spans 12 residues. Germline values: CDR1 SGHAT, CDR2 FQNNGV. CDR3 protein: CASSSVVGELFF. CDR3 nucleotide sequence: TGTGCCAGCAGCTCAGTGGTAGGGGAGCTGTTTTTT.

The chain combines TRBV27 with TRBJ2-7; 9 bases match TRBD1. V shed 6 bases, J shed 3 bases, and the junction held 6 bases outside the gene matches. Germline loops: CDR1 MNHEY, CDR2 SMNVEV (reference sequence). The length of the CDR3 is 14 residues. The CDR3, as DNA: TGTGCCAGCAGCGTACAGGGGGCAGGCTACGAGCAGTACTTC. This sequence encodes CASSVQGAGYEQYF.

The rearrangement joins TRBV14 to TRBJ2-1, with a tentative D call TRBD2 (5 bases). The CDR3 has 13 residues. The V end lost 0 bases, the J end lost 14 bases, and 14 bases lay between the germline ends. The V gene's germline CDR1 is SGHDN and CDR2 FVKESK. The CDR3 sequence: CASSQEGGRSKFF. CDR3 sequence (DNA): TGTGCCAGCAGCCAAGAGGGCGGGCGGAGCAAGTTCTTC. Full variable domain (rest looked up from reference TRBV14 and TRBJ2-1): EAGVTQFPSHSVIEKGQTVTLRCDPISGHDNLYWYRRVMGKEIKFLLHFVKESKQDESGMPNNRFLAERTGGTYSTLKVQPAELEDSGVYFCASSQEGGRSKFFGPGTRLTVL.

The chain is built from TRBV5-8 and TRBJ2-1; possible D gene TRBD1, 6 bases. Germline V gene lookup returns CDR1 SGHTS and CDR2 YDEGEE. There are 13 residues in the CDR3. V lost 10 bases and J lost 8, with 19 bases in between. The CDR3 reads CAADTGLSDEQFF. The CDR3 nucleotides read TGTGCCGCTGACACAGGGCTCAGCGATGAGCAGTTCTTC.

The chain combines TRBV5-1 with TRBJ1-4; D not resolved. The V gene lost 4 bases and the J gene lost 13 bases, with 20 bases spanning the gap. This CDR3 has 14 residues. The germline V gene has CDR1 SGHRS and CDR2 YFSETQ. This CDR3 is CASSPPGGKLGLFF. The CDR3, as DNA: TGCGCCAGCAGCCCCCCCGGTGGGAAGCTGGGACTGTTTTTT.

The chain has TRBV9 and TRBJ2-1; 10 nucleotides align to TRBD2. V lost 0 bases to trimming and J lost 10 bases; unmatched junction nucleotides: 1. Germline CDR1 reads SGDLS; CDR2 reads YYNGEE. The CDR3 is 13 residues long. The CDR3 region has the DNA TGTGCCAGCAGCGTAGGGGGACTAGCGGAGCAGTTCTTC. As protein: CASSVGGLAEQFF.

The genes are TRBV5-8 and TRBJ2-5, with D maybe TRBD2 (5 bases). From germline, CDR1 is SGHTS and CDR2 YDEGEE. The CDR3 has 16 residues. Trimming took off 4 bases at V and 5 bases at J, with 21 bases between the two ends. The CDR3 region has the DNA TGTGCCAGCAGCGCGGAACCCTCGGGAACTTACGAGACCCAGTACTTC. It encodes CASSAEPSGTYETQYF.

The CDR3 loop reads CASSYSTPENQPQHF. The CDR3, as DNA: TGTGCCAGCAGTTACTCGACGCCAGAAAATCAGCCCCAGCATTTT. The genes are TRBV6-5 and TRBJ1-5; D unclear. Trimming shortened V by 0 bases and J by 4 bases, and 10 bases separated the two germline ends. Germline CDR1 and CDR2: MNHEY and SVGAGI. This CDR3 comprises 15 residues.

The CDR3 DNA is TGCGCCAGCAGCCAAGGAGGGACAGGGGGACACGAGCAGTACTTC. Protein sequence: CASSQGGTGGHEQYF. This sequence joins TRBV4-1 and TRBJ2-7; 11 bases match TRBD1. The J segment lost 5 bases and the V segment lost 1 base, leaving 4 bases of the junction unmatched. The length of the CDR3 is 15 residues. Germline loops: CDR1 MGHRA, CDR2 YSYEKL.

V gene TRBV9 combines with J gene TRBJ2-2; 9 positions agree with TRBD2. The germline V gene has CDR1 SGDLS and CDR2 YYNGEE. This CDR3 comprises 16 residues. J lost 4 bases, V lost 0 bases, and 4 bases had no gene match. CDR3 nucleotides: TGTGCCAGCAGCGTAGAGGCGGGAGGGGCCACCGGGGAGCTGTTTTTT. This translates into CASSVEAGGATGELFF.

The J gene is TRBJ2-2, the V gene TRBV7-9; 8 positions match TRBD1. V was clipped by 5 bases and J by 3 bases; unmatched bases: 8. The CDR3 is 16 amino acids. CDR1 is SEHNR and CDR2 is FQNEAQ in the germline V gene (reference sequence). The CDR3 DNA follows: TGTGCCAGCAGCCCCTCAGGGGGCAACGACACCGGGGAGCTGTTTTTT. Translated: CASSPSGGNDTGELFF.

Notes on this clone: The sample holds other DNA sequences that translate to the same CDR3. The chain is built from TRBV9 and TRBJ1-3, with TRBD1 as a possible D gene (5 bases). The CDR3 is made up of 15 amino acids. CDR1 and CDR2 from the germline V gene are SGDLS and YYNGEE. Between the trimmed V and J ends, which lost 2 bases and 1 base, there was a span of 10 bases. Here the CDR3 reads CASSVGGNSGNTIYF. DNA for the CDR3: TGTGCCAGCAGCGTGGGGGGGAATTCTGGAAACACCATATATTTT.

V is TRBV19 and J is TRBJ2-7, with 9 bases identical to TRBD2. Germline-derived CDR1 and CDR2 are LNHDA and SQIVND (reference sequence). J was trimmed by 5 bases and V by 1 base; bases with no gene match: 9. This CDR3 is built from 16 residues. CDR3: CASSIVSSGRNHEQYF. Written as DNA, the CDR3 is TGTGCCAGTAGTATAGTTTCAAGCGGGAGGAACCACGAGCAGTACTTC.

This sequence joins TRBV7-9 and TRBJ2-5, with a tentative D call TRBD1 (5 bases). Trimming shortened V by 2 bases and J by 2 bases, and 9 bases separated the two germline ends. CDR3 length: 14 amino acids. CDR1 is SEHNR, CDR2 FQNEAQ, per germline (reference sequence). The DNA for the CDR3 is TGTGCCAGCAGCTTACTGGGGCCTCAAGAGACCCAGTACTTC. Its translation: CASSLLGPQETQYF.

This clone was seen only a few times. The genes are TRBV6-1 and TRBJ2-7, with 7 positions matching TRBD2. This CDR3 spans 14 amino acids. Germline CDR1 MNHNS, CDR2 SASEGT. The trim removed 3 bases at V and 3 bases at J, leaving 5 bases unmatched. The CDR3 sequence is CASSEDGGSYEQYF. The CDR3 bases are TGTGCCAGCAGTGAGGATGGCGGGAGCTACGAGCAGTACTTC.

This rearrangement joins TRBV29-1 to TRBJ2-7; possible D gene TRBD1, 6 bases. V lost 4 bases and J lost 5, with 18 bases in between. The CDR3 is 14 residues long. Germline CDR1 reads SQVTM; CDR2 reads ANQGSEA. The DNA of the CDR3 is TGCAGCGTTGTAGGTTCCCGCAGGGGTCACGAGCAGTACTTC. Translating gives CSVVGSRRGHEQYF.

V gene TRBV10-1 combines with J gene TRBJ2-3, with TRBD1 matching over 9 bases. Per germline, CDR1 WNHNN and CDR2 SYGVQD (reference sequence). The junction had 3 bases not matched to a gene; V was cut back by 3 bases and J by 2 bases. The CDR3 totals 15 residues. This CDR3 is CASSEGTGITDTQYF. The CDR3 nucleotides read TGCGCCAGCAGTGAAGGGACAGGGATCACAGATACGCAGTATTTT.

CDR3 nucleotides: TGTGCCAGCAGTGACAGGTCCAATCAGCCCCAGCATTTT. Translation: CASSDRSNQPQHF. The chain joins TRBV28 to TRBJ1-5, with a possible D match to TRBD1 (6 bases). Germline V gene lookup returns CDR1 MDHEN and CDR2 SYDVKM. The V gene lost 5 bases and the J gene lost 3 bases, with 8 bases spanning the gap. This CDR3 is 13 amino acids long.

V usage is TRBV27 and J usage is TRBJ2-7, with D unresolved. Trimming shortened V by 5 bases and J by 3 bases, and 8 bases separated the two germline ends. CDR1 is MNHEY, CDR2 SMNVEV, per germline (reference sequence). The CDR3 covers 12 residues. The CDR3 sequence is CASSPGFYEQYF. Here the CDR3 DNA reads TGTGCCAGCAGTCCGGGCTTCTACGAGCAGTACTTC.

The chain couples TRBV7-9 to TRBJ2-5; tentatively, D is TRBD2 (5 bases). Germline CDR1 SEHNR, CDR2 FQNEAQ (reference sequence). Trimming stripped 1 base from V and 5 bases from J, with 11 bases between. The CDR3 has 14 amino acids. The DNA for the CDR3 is TGTGCCAGCAGCTTAGTTGGCAGGAGGGAGACCCAGTACTTC. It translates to CASSLVGRRETQYF.

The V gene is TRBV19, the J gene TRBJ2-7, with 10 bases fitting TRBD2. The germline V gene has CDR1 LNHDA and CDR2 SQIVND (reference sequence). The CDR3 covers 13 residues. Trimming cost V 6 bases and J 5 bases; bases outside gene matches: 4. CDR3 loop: CASSLLAGNEQYF. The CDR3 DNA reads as TGTGCCAGTAGCTTACTAGCGGGAAACGAGCAGTACTTC.

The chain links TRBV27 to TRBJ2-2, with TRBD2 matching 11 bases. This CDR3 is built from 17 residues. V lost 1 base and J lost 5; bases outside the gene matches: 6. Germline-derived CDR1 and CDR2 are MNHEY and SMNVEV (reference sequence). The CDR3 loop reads CASSLFTSGRGTGELFF. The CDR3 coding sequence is TGTGCCAGCAGTTTATTTACTAGCGGGAGAGGTACCGGGGAGCTGTTTTTT.

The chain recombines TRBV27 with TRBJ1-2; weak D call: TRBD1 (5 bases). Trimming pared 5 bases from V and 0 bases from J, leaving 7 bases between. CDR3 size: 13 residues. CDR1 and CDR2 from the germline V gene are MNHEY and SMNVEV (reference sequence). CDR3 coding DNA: TGTGCCAGCAGTGTGACAGCTAACTATGGCTACACCTTC. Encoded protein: CASSVTANYGYTF.